The sequence of this T cell receptor (beta chain) was determined in a study of early T cells in non-severe SARS-CoV-2 infection. In the study overall: Sequenced material consisted of bulk RNA (from unsorted whole blood), and chains were unpaired.

The CDR3 covers 14 residues. The V segment lost 2 bases and the J segment 5 bases; nucleotides outside the gene matches: 2. CDR1 and CDR2 (germline): SGHDT, YYEEEE. Each single cDNA molecule received a unique molecular identifier. One entry per CDR3 protein, called by TCRdb with MiXCR from the 5' RACE reads. Of tens of thousands of distinct CDR3 sequences listed, about an eighth are singletons. The table lists this clonotype with a few counts. Its antigen is still unknown. Overall study results and limits: The VDJdb matching leaned toward anti-spike CD8 responses and overlooked private and CD4 specificities.

The specimen was whole blood, collected at baseline. The chain carries TRBV5-6 and TRBJ1-4, with 8 bases matching TRBD1. This receptor was taken from an adult who was a healthcare worker with PCR-confirmed SARS-CoV-2 infection or an uninfected control (not recorded which). Written as DNA, the CDR3 is TGTGCCAGCAGCTTCCGACAGGGGAATGAAAAACTGTTTTTT. Its translation is CASSFRQGNEKLFF.